The 24 T cell receptor beta chains below all came from one sample that was sequenced in a study of T cell responses to AZD1222 COVID-19 vaccine. This table comes from immunoSEQ multiplex PCR, and its TCRdb copy is limited to in-frame clones, with some not included. The sample has around 160,000 clones, 82% seen once. Sequencing was performed on peripheral blood, taken on day 0 of MenACWY control vaccination. Receptor source: an adult in good health.

This clone was recorded many times. The chain recombines TRBV5-4 with TRBJ1-2; D is possibly TRBD1 (5 bases). V lost 4 bases, J lost 8 bases, and 21 bases lay in between. Per germline, CDR1 SGHNT and CDR2 YYREEE (reference sequence). The CDR3 consists of 15 residues. The CDR3 DNA sequence: TGTGCCAGCAGCCCCACGTCACAGGTCCTTGGGGGCTACACCTTC. It is translated as CASSPTSQVLGGYTF.

The J gene is TRBJ1-6, the V gene TRBV19; D gene uncertain. The CDR3 totals 16 residues. The V and J ends lost 3 bases and 0 bases respectively, with 9 bases between them. CDR1 is LNHDA, CDR2 SQIVND, per germline (reference sequence). The CDR3 DNA reads as TGTGCCAGTAGTATTTCCAGGAGCTCCTATAATTCACCCCTCCACTTT. Its protein product is CASSISRSSYNSPLHF.

This clone was detected only once. The chain couples TRBV3-1 (or the pseudogene TRBV3-2) to TRBJ2-5; 8 bases are shared with TRBD2. CDR3 length: 14 residues. CDR1 LGHDT and CDR2 YNNKEL come from the germline V gene (reference sequence). The V segment lost 6 bases and the J segment 5 bases; nucleotides outside the gene matches: 8. In DNA, the CDR3 is TGTGCCAGCAGTTCCGGGGGGGGTCGGGAGACCCAGTACTTC. It codes for CASSSGGGRETQYF.

The chain recombines TRBV11-3 with TRBJ1-5; 8 bases are a match to TRBD1. The CDR3 has 15 amino acids. The J segment lost 6 bases and the V segment lost 7 bases, leaving 11 bases of the junction unmatched. Germline CDR1 reads SGHNT; CDR2 reads YENEEA. CDR3 amino acids: CASIPQGASSQPQHF. The CDR3 nucleotides are TGTGCCAGCATTCCTCAGGGGGCTTCTTCTCAGCCCCAGCATTTT.

The chain couples TRBV3-1 (or the pseudogene TRBV3-2) to TRBJ2-5; D call uncertain. Between the trimmed V and J ends, which lost 1 base and 5 bases, there was a span of 17 bases. Germline V gene data show CDR1 as LGHDT and CDR2 as YNNKEL (reference sequence). The CDR3 length is 16 residues. CDR3 in amino acids: CASSQGVGSRTETQYF. The DNA of the CDR3 is TGTGCCAGCAGCCAAGGGGTTGGCAGCAGGACGGAGACCCAGTACTTC.

This clone appeared a single time. The V call is TRBV27, the J call TRBJ2-3; D is ambiguous. The germline gives CDR1 MNHEY, CDR2 SMNVEV (reference sequence). Trimming removed 3 bases at V and 2 bases at J, with 9 bases between. The CDR3 is 14 residues long. The CDR3 spells CASSFSGPTDTQYF. CDR3 bases: TGTGCCAGCAGTTTCTCCGGTCCCACAGATACGCAGTATTTT.

This clone was counted between two and nine times. The chain is built from TRBV3-1 (or the pseudogene TRBV3-2) and TRBJ2-1; TRBD2 agrees at 7 bases. Trimming removed 4 bases from V and 7 bases from J; junction bases left unmatched: 13. Germline loops: CDR1 LGHDT, CDR2 YNNKEL (reference sequence). The CDR3 loop spans 16 amino acids. The CDR3 region is CASSPTSAPLRNEQFF. The CDR3 DNA follows: TGTGCCAGCAGCCCCACTAGCGCCCCCCTAAGAAATGAGCAGTTCTTC.

The J gene is TRBJ1-6, the V gene TRBV9, with a weak D call TRBD1 (5 bases). Trimming took 4 bases from V and 12 from J, leaving 23 bases between them. Germline loops: CDR1 SGDLS, CDR2 YYNGEE. The CDR3 length is 16 residues. CDR3 in amino acids: CASSSHPDRSRGPLHF. The CDR3 DNA is TGTGCCAGCAGCTCACATCCAGACAGATCTAGGGGACCCCTCCACTTT. The full variable domain, completed using reference TRBV9 and TRBJ1-6, is DSGVTQTPKHLITATGQRVTLRCSPRSGDLSVYWYQQSLDQGLQFLIQYYNGEERAKGNILERFSAQQFPDLHSELNLSSLELGDSALYFCASSSHPDRSRGPLHFGNGTRLTVT.

This chain uses TRBV7-3 with TRBJ1-6; D is possibly TRBD1 (6 bases). This CDR3 is built from 15 residues. V was clipped by 3 bases and J by 2 bases, with 8 bases between them. Per the germline V gene, CDR1 is SGHTA and CDR2 is FQGTGA. The CDR3 sequence is CASSLTGTYNSPLHF. CDR3 sequence (DNA): TGTGCCAGCAGCTTGACAGGCACCTATAATTCACCCCTCCACTTT.

In this sample, this clone turned up a few times. The chain recombines TRBV10-3 with TRBJ1-2; a weak D match, TRBD1 (5 bases). Trimming pared 0 bases from V and 4 bases from J, leaving 12 bases between. This CDR3 comprises 15 residues. Germline V lookup: CDR1 ENHRY, CDR2 SYGVKD. The CDR3 loop reads CAISESGDVFYGYTF. DNA for the CDR3: TGTGCCATCAGTGAGTCAGGGGACGTCTTCTATGGCTACACCTTC.

This rearrangement joins TRBV7-8 to TRBJ2-1; 13 bases are shared with TRBD2. Germline V gene lookup returns CDR1 SGHVS and CDR2 FQNEAQ. V shed 4 bases and J 14 bases; nucleotides not matched to a gene: 11. The CDR3 is 15 amino acids. The CDR3 sequence: CASSSRTTSGGAKFF. The CDR3 DNA is TGTGCCAGCAGCTCGCGAACTACTAGCGGGGGGGCCAAGTTCTTC.

Details on this clone: The junction does not match germline at one end; this may be a read error. V and J are TRBV18 and TRBJ2-4; D may be TRBD1 (6 bases). Germline V CDR1 and CDR2: KGHSH, LQKENI. CDR3 length equals 13 residues. This CDR3 is CASSPSVGDKPSF. CDR3 nucleotide sequence: TGTGCCAGCTCACCAAGTGTCGGGGACAAACCTAGCTTC. The whole variable domain, filled in from reference TRBV18 and TRBJ2-4, reads NAGVMQNPRHLVRRRGQEARLRCSPMKGHSHVYWYRQLPEEGLKFMVYLQKENIIDESGMPKERFSAEFPKEGPSILRIQQVVRGDSAAYFCASSPSVGDKPSFGAGTRLSVL.

This clone was seen a handful of times. This chain links TRBV11-1 with TRBJ2-7; D ambiguous. Trimming left V 0 bases short and J 4 bases short, with 7 bases between. CDR3 size: 13 residues. Germline V gene sequence: CDR1 SGHAT, CDR2 FQDESV (reference sequence). The CDR3 here is CASSLAAFYEQYV. In nucleotides, the CDR3 is TGTGCCAGCAGCTTAGCAGCCTTTTACGAGCAGTACGTC.

This chain uses TRBV30 with TRBJ1-2, with 9 bases identical to TRBD1. The germline V gene has CDR1 GTSNPN and CDR2 SVGIG (reference sequence). V shed 3 bases, J shed 8 bases, and the junction held 7 bases outside the gene matches. This CDR3 contains 13 residues. The CDR3: CAWSRQGVGGYTF. CDR3 sequence (DNA): TGTGCCTGGAGCCGACAGGGGGTAGGGGGCTACACCTTC.

The rearrangement joins TRBV6-2 or TRBV6-3 to TRBJ1-5; 7 bases fit TRBD1. V shed 6 bases, J shed 3 bases, and the junction held 8 bases outside the gene matches. The length of the CDR3 is 15 residues. The germline V gene encodes CDR1 MNHEY and CDR2 SVGEGT. CDR3 bases: TGTGCCAGCAGCCCCTCGACAGGGCTCAATCAGCCCCAGCATTTT. This translates into CASSPSTGLNQPQHF.

The chain combines TRBV3-1 (or the pseudogene TRBV3-2) with TRBJ2-1; 8 bases match TRBD2. The CDR3 is 14 residues long. V shed 4 bases, J shed 5 bases, and the junction held 4 bases outside the gene matches. Germline V gives CDR1 LGHDT, CDR2 YNNKEL (reference sequence). CDR3 nucleotide sequence: TGTGCCAGCAGCCTTAGCGGGGCTAACAATGAGCAGTTCTTC. This codes for CASSLSGANNEQFF.

The chain recombines TRBV28 with TRBJ1-2; D not certain. Trimming took 2 bases from V and 4 from J, leaving 8 bases between them. Germline V gives CDR1 MDHEN, CDR2 SYDVKM. CDR3 length equals 13 residues. CDR3 coding DNA: TGTGCCAGCAGTTTAGAGTACAGCTATGGCTACACCTTC. It specifies CASSLEYSYGYTF.

V and J are TRBV5-4 and TRBJ2-7; TRBD2 matches at 8 bases. The CDR3 is 16 amino acids. V shed 2 bases and J 6 bases; nucleotides not matched to a gene: 13. Germline CDR1 SGHNT, CDR2 YYREEE (reference sequence). CDR3 DNA: TGTGCCAGCAGCTTCGGTACTAGCGGACTCTTGGGCGAGCAGTACTTC. This sequence encodes CASSFGTSGLLGEQYF.

The chain uses TRBV15 and TRBJ1-2; no clear D. CDR3 length: 15 residues. V gave up 5 bases and J gave up 1 base, with 14 bases separating them. CDR1 and CDR2 from the germline V gene are LNHNV and YYDKDF (reference sequence). The CDR3 DNA reads TGTGCCACCAGCGGAAGGGTCTCCGATAACTATGGCTACACCTTC. Protein sequence: CATSGRVSDNYGYTF. The full variable domain, in which reference TRBV15 and TRBJ1-2 provide the parts outside the CDR3, is DAMVIQNPRYQVTQFGKPVTLSCSQTLNHNVMYWYQQKSSQAPKLLFHYYDKDFNNEADTPDNFQSRRPNTSFCFLDIRSPGLGDTAMYLCATSGRVSDNYGYTFGSGTRLTVV.

The chain has TRBV6-5 and TRBJ2-5, with a tentative D call TRBD2 (6 bases). V was shortened by 2 bases and J by 2 bases, with 15 bases between the two germline ends. Germline CDR1 and CDR2: MNHEY and SVGAGI. This CDR3 spans 16 amino acids. CDR3 protein: CASSYQTWGEQETQYF. The CDR3 nucleotides are TGTGCCAGCAGTTACCAGACTTGGGGGGAGCAAGAGACCCAGTACTTC.

The rearrangement uses TRBV18 and TRBJ1-2; D is uncertain. Looked up from germline, CDR1 is KGHSH and CDR2 is LQKENI. V was cut by 1 base and J by 6 bases, with 6 bases left in between. The CDR3 has 12 residues. In DNA, the CDR3 is TGTGCCAGCTCACCACGAGCGGATGGCTACACCTTC. This encodes CASSPRADGYTF.

Here the CDR3 DNA reads TGTGCCAGCAGCTTAGGCCTTTTGGCAGGCCAGAACACCGGGGAGCTGTTTTTT. Residues: CASSLGLLAGQNTGELFF. The chain couples TRBV13 to TRBJ2-2; D is undetermined. Germline V CDR1 and CDR2: PRHDT, FYEKMQ (reference sequence). There are 18 residues in the CDR3. V was shortened by 0 bases and J by 1 base, with 15 bases between the two germline ends.

This clone was counted a single time. The chain is built from TRBV18 and TRBJ2-5, with D tentatively TRBD2 (6 bases). This CDR3 has 14 residues. Trimming left V 2 bases short and J 5 bases short, with 12 bases between. Per the germline V gene, CDR1 is KGHSH and CDR2 is LQKENI. The CDR3 coding sequence is TGTGCCAGCTCACCAGGGGTTGGAGGGGAGACCCAGTACTTC. Encoded protein: CASSPGVGGETQYF.

The V and J genes are TRBV5-6 and TRBJ1-2; TRBD1 agrees at 11 bases. The CDR3 spans 15 residues. Germline V CDR1 and CDR2: SGHDT, YYEEEE. After removal of 3 bases from V and 4 bases from J, the junction contained 5 bases not matched to a gene. The CDR3 sequence is CASSWRTGGLYGYTF. The CDR3 region has the DNA TGTGCCAGCAGCTGGAGGACAGGGGGCCTCTATGGCTACACCTTC.